A selection of T cell receptor beta chains follows, all from one sample in a study of tumor-infiltrating lymphocytes in localized non-small cell lung cancer. Profiling relied on immunoSEQ multiplex PCR, and the TCRdb table lists in-frame clones only, not all of them. The table has some 15,000 clones, over 75% seen once. The sample taken for sequencing was uninvolved lung tissue not adjacent to the tumor. These receptors originate from a human donor with non-small cell lung cancer. CDR3s include the opening cysteine and the closing phenylalanine or tryptophan. D genes are given only for firm matches. Clone size is not always given. Where it is, it says once, few, many or a class for expanded clones.

cdr3_aa cdr3_nt cdr3_length d_call clone_size j_call v_call
CASSFTEADEQFF TGTGCCAGCAGCTTCACAGAAGCGGATGAGCAGTTCTTC 13 . . TRBJ2-1 TRBV5-6
CASSSGQGRTDTQYF TGTGCCAGCAGCTCGGGACAGGGTAGGACAGATACGCAGTATTTT 15 TRBD1 . TRBJ2-3 TRBV5-6
CASRRDISYEQYF TGTGCCAGCAGACGGGACATCTCCTACGAGCAGTACTTC 13 . . TRBJ2-7 TRBV27
CAWSFGGRQPQHF TGTGCCTGGAGTTTCGGCGGACGGCAGCCCCAGCATTTT 13 . . TRBJ1-5 TRBV30
CASSLDRGDEQFF TGTGCCAGCAGCTTAGACAGGGGCGACGAGCAGTTCTTC 13 TRBD1 . TRBJ2-1 TRBV7-7
CASLPRGGRGYTGELFF TGTGCCAGCTTACCAAGGGGTGGCAGGGGGTACACCGGGGAGCTGTTTTTT 17 TRBD1 . TRBJ2-2 TRBV2
CASSFILDGTTDTQYF TGCGCCAGCAGCTTTATTTTGGACGGAACCACAGATACGCAGTATTTT 16 . once TRBJ2-3 TRBV5-1
CAWSGGGDSPLHF TGTGCCTGGAGTGGAGGAGGAGACTCACCCCTCCACTTT 13 . . TRBJ1-6 TRBV30
CASSLEAGAGNTIYF TGTGCCAGCAGCTTAGAGGCGGGAGCTGGAAACACCATATATTTT 15 . . TRBJ1-3 TRBV7-9
CASSVDLPGVTDTQYF TGTGCCAGCAGCGTAGACCTACCGGGAGTCACAGATACGCAGTATTTT 16 . . TRBJ2-3 TRBV9
CASSTSRPGQDNEQFF TGTGCCAGTAGTACTTCCAGACCGGGACAGGACAATGAGCAGTTCTTC 16 TRBD1 . TRBJ2-1 TRBV27
CASSSAIREGRNEQFF TGTGCCAGCAGCTCTGCTATTAGGGAAGGTAGGAATGAGCAGTTCTTC 16 . . TRBJ2-1 TRBV12-1
CATSLAHGPYEQYF TGTGCCACCTCCTTGGCCCATGGTCCCTACGAGCAGTACTTC 14 . . TRBJ2-7 TRBV15
CASSQARDTQYF TGTGCCAGCAGCCAAGCGCGGGATACGCAGTATTTT 12 . . TRBJ2-3 TRBV28
CASSPSGSIDEQFF TGTGCCAGCAGTCCCAGCGGGAGTATCGATGAGCAGTTCTTC 14 TRBD2 once TRBJ2-1 TRBV28
CASSSRLAGGLDTQYF TGTGCCAGCAGCTCCCGACTAGCGGGAGGTCTGGATACGCAGTATTTT 16 TRBD2 . TRBJ2-3 TRBV11-3
CASSLGLAEYTGELFF TGTGCCAGCAGCTTGGGGCTAGCGGAGTACACCGGGGAGCTGTTTTTT 16 TRBD2 . TRBJ2-2 TRBV7-9
CASSPDRVNEQFF TGTGCCAGCAGCCCCGACAGGGTCAATGAGCAGTTCTTC 13 TRBD1 once TRBJ2-1 TRBV7-2